This T cell receptor beta chain was recorded in a study of shared clonotypes between healthy human individuals. Study results and caveats: The study generally estimated greater richness for naive than memory subsets. Clonotype sharing among donors was thought likely to change with sequencing depth.

The protocol was immunoSEQ multiplex PCR, while the TCRdb copy is restricted to in-frame clones and leaves out a portion. The sample has about 600,000 clones; roughly 97% are singletons. CDR3 size: 14 residues. Trimming cost V 2 bases and J 1 base, with 9 bases left between them. Germline V CDR1 and CDR2: KGHSH, LQKENI. About this clone itself: Its antigen is as yet unknown. The same CDR3 also results from other DNA sequences found in this sample.

This chain uses TRBV18 with TRBJ2-7, with a weak D call TRBD1 (5 bases). This clonotype was obtained from a woman in her twenties or thirties in good health. The sequenced material came from naive CD4+ T cells sorted from blood. The subset is: CD45RA+ positively selected. The CDR3 DNA reads TGTGCCAGCTCACCAATAAGGGGATCCTACGAGCAGTACTTC. Encoded protein: CASSPIRGSYEQYF.